The 29 T cell receptor beta chains presented below share a single source sample, sequenced in a study of CD8 T cells in ankylosing spondylitis. Study findings and constraints: A TCR beta motif of about 8 highly homologous variants seemed to mark ankylosing spondylitis blood.

Antigens of these TCRs are unknown. TCRdb re-called the 5' RACE reads through MiXCR, storing one row per CDR3 protein. Of hundreds of thousands of distinct CDR3 sequences listed, roughly 10% are singletons. Sequencing used blood, either unsorted or a sorted T cell fraction (not recorded which). The receptors shown here come from a male donor with ankylosing spondylitis.

This clonotype was detected many times. The V call is TRBV20-1, the J call TRBJ2-3, with 11 bases fitting TRBD2. The V gene end was trimmed by 6 bases and the J gene end by 4 bases; junction bases not matched to a gene: 12. CDR1 and CDR2 (germline): DFQATT, SNEGSKA (reference sequence). The CDR3 consists of 16 residues. The CDR3 sequence: CSARGTSGGFADTQYF. CDR3 DNA: TGCAGTGCGCGCGGTACTAGCGGGGGTTTCGCAGATACGCAGTATTTT.

This clonotype was seen only a few times. The rearrangement joins TRBV20-1 to TRBJ2-1; 7 positions agree with TRBD1. The germline gives CDR1 DFQATT, CDR2 SNEGSKA (reference sequence). V was clipped by 6 bases and J by 2 bases; unmatched bases: 7. The CDR3 consists of 14 residues. The CDR3, as DNA: TGCAGTGCCTCGAAGACAGGGCCCTACAATGAGCAGTTCTTC. Protein sequence: CSASKTGPYNEQFF.

This sequence joins TRBV5-1 and TRBJ1-1; 8 nucleotides agree with TRBD1. The CDR3 is made up of 18 amino acids. CDR1 SGHRS and CDR2 YFSETQ come from the germline V gene. After removal of 7 bases from V and 0 bases from J, the junction contained 17 bases not matched to a gene. For the CDR3, the DNA is TGCGCCAGCCCTCCGATTTTACAGGGGGGATTAATGAACACTGAAGCTTTCTTT. Translated: CASPPILQGGLMNTEAFF.

In its sample, this clonotype was seen a few times. For the CDR3, the DNA is TGTGCCAGCAGCTTGGTGGGCGGGAGAGGTGCTCAAGAGACCCAGTACTTC. Translation gives CASSLVGGRGAQETQYF. The V call is TRBV5-4, the J call TRBJ2-5; 7 bases align to TRBD2. Trimming took 0 bases from V and 2 from J; bases not matched to a gene: 10. The CDR3 loop spans 17 amino acids. Germline V CDR1 and CDR2: SGHNT, YYREEE (reference sequence).

This chain joins TRBV7-2 and TRBJ2-7, with 10 nucleotides matching TRBD1. J lost 1 base, V lost 5 bases, and 5 bases had no gene match. CDR1 is SGHTA, CDR2 FQGNSA, per germline. The CDR3 loop spans 15 amino acids. The CDR3 is CASSDVGQGSYEQYF. The CDR3 nucleotides are TGTGCCAGCAGCGACGTGGGACAGGGGTCCTACGAGCAGTACTTC.

This clonotype appeared a few times. The chain is built from TRBV6-5 and TRBJ1-5; tentative D call: TRBD1 (6 bases). Germline assignment: CDR1 MNHEY and CDR2 SVGAGI. The germline V and J ends were trimmed by 4 bases and 3 bases, with 7 bases remaining between them. The CDR3 covers 13 residues. The DNA of the CDR3 is TGTGCCAGCAGTTGGGGGGCCAATCAGCCCCAGCATTTT. It codes for CASSWGANQPQHF.

There are a few counts of this clonotype. This rearrangement joins TRBV4-3 to TRBJ2-2; TRBD2 aligns across 7 bases. The CDR3 has 17 amino acids. Trimming at V came to 0 bases and at J to 1 base, leaving 5 bases not matched to a gene. Germline V gives CDR1 LGHNA, CDR2 YSLEER. The DNA for the CDR3 is TGCGCCAGCAGCCAAGAGTGGGTAGCGGGGAACACCGGGGAGCTGTTTTTT. Amino acid sequence: CASSQEWVAGNTGELFF.

This clonotype was observed many times. The CDR3 coding sequence is TGCAGCGTTGGATTAGCGGGCTATTTCTACCAAGAGACCCAGTACTTC. It codes for CSVGLAGYFYQETQYF. This chain uses TRBV29-1 with TRBJ2-5, with TRBD2 identical over 7 bases. V lost 4 bases, J lost 0 bases, and 11 bases stayed unmatched. This CDR3 is 16 amino acids long. Germline assignment: CDR1 SQVTM and CDR2 ANQGSEA.

This clonotype was counted only a few times. The rearrangement uses TRBV6-2 or TRBV6-3 and TRBJ1-1; weak D call: TRBD1 (5 bases). CDR1 is MNHEY, CDR2 SVGEGT, per germline. With 6 bases removed from V and 10 bases from J, the gap between germline ends came to 12 bases. The CDR3 loop spans 11 amino acids. The CDR3 sequence is CASSAGWGAFF. For the CDR3, the DNA is TGTGCCAGCAGCGCAGGGTGGGGAGCTTTCTTT.

V usage is TRBV5-1 and J usage is TRBJ2-7, with TRBD1 as a possible D gene (5 bases). V lost 0 bases and J 3 bases, leaving 16 bases between the germline ends. In germline, CDR1 is SGHRS, CDR2 YFSETQ. The CDR3 is 16 residues long. The CDR3 coding sequence is TGCGCCAGCAGCTTGGGGCAGGGTAGCTCCTACTACGAGCAGTACTTC. Amino acid sequence: CASSLGQGSSYYEQYF.

This clonotype appeared many times. This sequence joins TRBV15 and TRBJ2-2; no clear D gene. The V end was cut by 6 bases, the J end by 5 bases, with 7 bases between. Germline lookup yields CDR1 LNHNV and CDR2 YYDKDF (reference sequence). This CDR3 is built from 12 residues. The CDR3 reads CATSRRTGELFF. The DNA for the CDR3 is TGTGCCACCAGTCGTAGGACCGGGGAGCTGTTTTTT.

This clonotype occurred a few times. V usage is TRBV30 and J usage is TRBJ2-5; D is possibly TRBD2 (7 bases). The V and J ends lost 0 bases and 5 bases respectively, with 13 bases between them. The CDR3 sequence is 14 residues long. CDR1 and CDR2 (germline): GTSNPN, SVGIG (reference sequence). The CDR3 DNA sequence: TGTGCCTGGAGTGTTGGGGGAGGGGGGGAGACCCAGTACTTC. Its protein product is CAWSVGGGGETQYF.

The DNA for the CDR3 is TGTGCCACCCAAAGGGGTCGTAATTCACCCCTCCACTTT. This encodes CATQRGRNSPLHF. The chain uses TRBV7-9 and TRBJ1-6; D is possibly TRBD1 (5 bases). Germline values: CDR1 SEHNR, CDR2 FQNEAQ (reference sequence). The CDR3 loop spans 13 amino acids. The V end was cut by 10 bases, the J end by 6 bases, with 13 bases between.

This clonotype was seen a few times. The chain combines TRBV29-1 with TRBJ2-7; TRBD1 or TRBD2 may be the D gene (5 bases each). With 7 bases removed from V and 2 bases from J, the gap between germline ends came to 15 bases. The V gene's germline CDR1 is SQVTM and CDR2 ANQGSEA. The CDR3 contains 13 residues. The CDR3, as DNA: TGCAGCGCCAAAGGGGACGAAGCCTACGAGCAGTACTTC. It specifies CSAKGDEAYEQYF.

The V and J genes are TRBV7-2 and TRBJ1-6, with a weak D call TRBD1 (6 bases). The CDR3 sequence is 14 residues long. The germline CDR1 and CDR2 sequences are SGHTA and FQGNSA. V was pared by 6 bases and J by 7 bases, with 13 bases between. The CDR3 region is CASSSEGGNSPLHF. In nucleotides, the CDR3 is TGTGCCAGCAGTTCGGAGGGGGGCAATTCACCCCTCCACTTT.

Many counts were recorded for this clonotype. The V call is TRBV7-9, the J call TRBJ2-3; the D gene is possibly TRBD2 (5 bases). CDR3 length equals 17 residues. Germline CDR1 is SEHNR and CDR2 is FQNEAQ (reference sequence). Trimming pared 5 bases from V and 6 bases from J, leaving 24 bases between. The CDR3 sequence is CASSPPPGRLFGDTQYF. As DNA, the CDR3 is TGTGCCAGCAGCCCTCCCCCGGGAAGACTATTTGGCGATACGCAGTATTTT.

This chain links TRBV4-3 with TRBJ2-5; no clear D. Germline CDR1 is LGHNA and CDR2 is YSLEER. Trimming took off 2 bases at V and 1 base at J, with 17 bases between the two ends. CDR3 length: 17 amino acids. CDR3 in DNA: TGCGCCAGCAGCCAACAACTACCTCACAGAGGCCAAGAGACCCAGTACTTC. Translation gives CASSQQLPHRGQETQYF.

To note about this clonotype: One end of the junction does not line up with germline, which may come from a read error. The chain uses TRBV4-3 and TRBJ1-1; 7 bases are a match to TRBD1. CDR1 is LGHNA and CDR2 is YSLEER in the germline V gene. The CDR3 length is 14 residues. DNA of the CDR3: TGCACCAGCAGCCTGCGGGACAGTGGCACTGAAGCTTTCTTT. Its translation: CTSSLRDSGTEAFF.

This clonotype was seen many times. This chain connects TRBV6-2 or TRBV6-3 to TRBJ2-1; TRBD2 matches at 12 bases. Trimming cost V 4 bases and J 9 bases; bases outside gene matches: 4. Germline V gives CDR1 MNHEY, CDR2 SVGEGT. The CDR3 spans 14 residues. This CDR3 reads CASSLTSGRGEQFF. The CDR3 DNA is TGTGCCAGCAGTTTGACTAGCGGGAGAGGTGAGCAGTTCTTC.

This clonotype was recorded a few times. The V gene is TRBV13, the J gene TRBJ2-7; 7 positions agree with TRBD2. After removal of 7 bases from V and 5 bases from J, the junction contained 14 bases not matched to a gene. The germline gives CDR1 PRHDT, CDR2 FYEKMQ (reference sequence). This CDR3 is built from 15 residues. CDR3 in amino acids: CASIRWGRALDEQYF. The CDR3, as DNA: TGTGCCAGCATTCGTTGGGGGAGGGCGTTGGACGAGCAGTACTTC.

This clonotype appeared a few times. The chain combines TRBV20-1 with TRBJ2-5; 7 nucleotides line up with TRBD1. Germline assignment: CDR1 DFQATT and CDR2 SNEGSKA (reference sequence). This CDR3 is 13 amino acids long. V was clipped by 2 bases and J by 5 bases; unmatched bases: 5. CDR3 residues: CSARLTGPETQYF. CDR3 in DNA: TGCAGTGCTAGACTGACAGGGCCGGAGACCCAGTACTTC.

The chain uses TRBV20-1 and TRBJ1-4; D perhaps matches TRBD1 (5 bases). There are 15 residues in the CDR3. Germline loops: CDR1 DFQATT, CDR2 SNEGSKA (reference sequence). Trimming removed 0 bases from V and 7 bases from J, with 15 bases in between. As DNA, the CDR3 is TGCAGTGCTAGAGATCGGGAAGGGGTCCCTGAAAAACTGTTTTTT. Translated: CSARDREGVPEKLFF.

The gene calls are TRBV18 and TRBJ2-5; TRBD1 matches at 7 bases. The CDR3 spans 13 residues. Germline V gene lookup returns CDR1 KGHSH and CDR2 LQKENI. V lost 7 bases, J lost 3 bases, and 5 bases stayed unmatched. CDR3 sequence reads: CASYSGQKETQYF. DNA of the CDR3: TGTGCCAGCTACTCGGGACAGAAAGAGACCCAGTACTTC.

V is TRBV18 and J is TRBJ2-3, with D uncertain. The CDR3 sequence is 15 residues long. Germline V gives CDR1 KGHSH, CDR2 LQKENI. The germline V and J ends were trimmed by 1 base and 3 bases, with 11 bases remaining between them. CDR3 protein: CASSPQLSATDTQYF. CDR3 sequence (DNA): TGTGCCAGCTCACCACAGTTGTCAGCGACAGATACGCAGTATTTT.

The CDR3 DNA follows: TGTGCCAGCAGCGTCGGCCTAGCGGGACGTTCTAGCACAGATACGCAGTATTTT. This translates into CASSVGLAGRSSTDTQYF. V and J are TRBV9 and TRBJ2-3; 9 nucleotides agree with TRBD2. CDR1 SGDLS and CDR2 YYNGEE come from the germline V gene. There are 18 residues in the CDR3. The V segment lost 2 bases and the J segment 0 bases; nucleotides outside the gene matches: 10.

This clonotype turned up a few times. This CDR3 reads CASSQDTETYEQYF. The CDR3 region has the DNA TGCGCCAGCAGCCAAGATACCGAAACCTACGAGCAGTACTTC. The chain joins TRBV4-3 to TRBJ2-7, with D unclear. V was shortened by 0 bases and J by 2 bases, with 8 bases between the two germline ends. The CDR3 is 14 amino acids. Germline CDR1 is LGHNA and CDR2 is YSLEER.

The chain is built from TRBV7-2 and TRBJ2-3; TRBD2 matches at 7 bases. The ends lost 3 bases at V and 3 bases at J; junction bases unmatched: 3. From germline, CDR1 is SGHTA and CDR2 FQGNSA. This CDR3 has 14 amino acids. DNA for the CDR3: TGTGCCAGCAGCTTTGGACTAGGAACAGATACGCAGTATTTT. Translating it yields CASSFGLGTDTQYF.

CDR3: CSARGSRGMNTEAFF. The CDR3 DNA sequence: TGCAGTGCTAGGGGATCGAGGGGGATGAACACTGAAGCTTTCTTT. V gene TRBV20-1 combines with J gene TRBJ1-1; a weak D match, TRBD1 (6 bases). The germline gives CDR1 DFQATT, CDR2 SNEGSKA (reference sequence). CDR3 length equals 15 residues. Trimming pared 3 bases from V and 0 bases from J, leaving 14 bases between.

Ten or more counts support this clonotype. V is TRBV7-2 and J is TRBJ2-3, with 7 bases that match TRBD2. With V trimmed by 5 bases and J by 2 bases, 10 bases remained unmatched. The germline V gene has CDR1 SGHTA and CDR2 FQGNSA. The CDR3 has 16 amino acids. CDR3 DNA sequence: TGTGCCAGCAGCCTTCAACCAGCGGGGAACACAGATACGCAGTATTTT. This gives the protein CASSLQPAGNTDTQYF.